A single sample gave rise to the 3 T cell receptor beta chains below, sequenced in a study of cytomegalovirus exposure and HLA in healthy donors. TCRdb keeps only in-frame clones here, not all; method: immunoSEQ multiplex PCR. The table has about 360,000 clones, 86% seen once; the top ten hold 0.83%. The sample taken for sequencing was PBMCs. The receptor set was obtained from a woman aged 18-29 years in good health and CMV-seronegative.

The chain joins TRBV4-1 to TRBJ2-2; D is possibly TRBD2 (5 bases). Trimming cost V 6 bases and J 6 bases, with 14 bases left between them. CDR1 and CDR2 from the germline V gene are MGHRA and YSYEKL. This CDR3 contains 14 residues. Here the CDR3 DNA reads TGCGCCAGCAGTCAGAGGGTGCTAGCCGGGGAGCTGTTTTTT. Residues: CASSQRVLAGELFF.

The chain uses TRBV19 and TRBJ1-1; D remains ambiguous. Germline loops: CDR1 LNHDA, CDR2 SQIVND (reference sequence). The CDR3 consists of 15 residues. V was shortened by 3 bases and J by 4 bases, with 15 bases between the two germline ends. The CDR3 DNA is TGTGCCAGTAGTATCCGGCGGGCGACCGGCACTGAAGCTTTCTTT. Translating gives CASSIRRATGTEAFF.

CDR3 nucleotide sequence: TGTGCCAGCAGCGCCGGACAGGGGAATCAGCCCCAGCATTTT. Protein sequence: CASSAGQGNQPQHF. J is TRBJ1-5 and V is TRBV9; 9 bases line up with TRBD1. The CDR3 extends over 14 amino acids. Germline lookup yields CDR1 SGDLS and CDR2 YYNGEE. The junction had 2 bases not matched to a gene; V was cut back by 3 bases and J by 4 bases.